One sample yielded the 7 T cell receptor beta chains listed below, sequenced in a study of T cell responses to AZD1222 COVID-19 vaccine. The table came from immunoSEQ multiplex PCR; TCRdb's copy has only in-frame clones and leaves some out. This table has about 180,000 clones, approximately 91% appearing once. The sequenced sample was peripheral blood, obtained 28 days after the second AZD1222 dose. Receptors originate from an adult who received the AZD1222 COVID-19 vaccine.

The genes are TRBV7-9 and TRBJ2-7; 9 bases are shared with TRBD2. J gave up 4 bases and V 5 bases, and 6 bases lay outside the gene matches. The CDR3 is 14 amino acids. Germline values: CDR1 SEHNR, CDR2 FQNEAQ (reference sequence). CDR3 loop: CASSNSGSLYEQYF. The CDR3 DNA reads TGTGCCAGCAGCAATAGCGGGAGTTTATACGAGCAGTACTTC.

V usage is TRBV18 and J usage is TRBJ1-2, with 7 bases lining up with TRBD1. CDR1 and CDR2 (germline): KGHSH, LQKENI. J gave up 6 bases and V 4 bases, and 8 bases lay outside the gene matches. This CDR3 contains 14 residues. The CDR3 sequence is CASSLGQENDGYTF. The CDR3 DNA reads as TGTGCCAGCTCACTCGGACAGGAGAACGATGGCTACACCTTC.

The chain combines TRBV14 with TRBJ1-6; TRBD1 matches 7 bases. V was pared by 4 bases and J by 0 bases, with 6 bases of the junction left unmatched. The CDR3 is 17 amino acids. CDR1 and CDR2 (germline): SGHDN, FVKESK. Here the CDR3 reads CASSRGGQSSYNSPLHF. The CDR3 DNA reads as TGTGCCAGCAGCCGGGGGGGACAGAGCTCCTATAATTCACCCCTCCACTTT.

This clone appeared a single time. The rearrangement joins TRBV19 to TRBJ1-1, with 10 nucleotides matching TRBD1. The CDR3 totals 15 residues. V was pared by 4 bases and J by 2 bases, with 4 bases of the junction left unmatched. CDR1 and CDR2 (germline): LNHDA, SQIVND (reference sequence). The CDR3 loop reads CASSTRTGGNTEAFF. The CDR3, as DNA: TGTGCCAGTAGTACCCGGACAGGGGGAAACACTGAAGCTTTCTTT.

The chain carries TRBV6-4 and TRBJ2-3; 11 bases map to TRBD2. This CDR3 spans 16 amino acids. V lost 5 bases, J lost 5 bases, and 9 bases stayed unmatched. Germline-derived CDR1 and CDR2 are MRHNA and SNTAGT. CDR3 protein: CASSKSGLAGGDTQYF. The CDR3 DNA follows: TGTGCCAGCAGTAAATCGGGGCTAGCGGGAGGAGATACGCAGTATTTT.

The chain joins TRBV11-3 to TRBJ2-2; 7 bases agree with TRBD2. The CDR3 length is 14 residues. Losses at the gene ends were 5 bases for V and 4 bases for J; bases not matched to a gene: 4. Germline V gene sequence: CDR1 SGHNT, CDR2 YENEEA. As DNA, the CDR3 is TGTGCCAGCAGCGCGCGGGGGACCACCGGGGAGCTGTTTTTT. Residues: CASSARGTTGELFF. Using reference TRBV11-3 and TRBJ2-2 for the parts outside the CDR3, the full variable domain is EAGVVQSPRYKIIEKKQPVAFWCNPISGHNTLYWYLQNLGQGPELLIRYENEEAVDDSQLPKDRFSAERLKGVDSTLKIQPAELGDSAVYLCASSARGTTGELFFGEGSRLTVL.

As DNA, the CDR3 is TGTGCCAGCTCACCGAAGTCTAGCGGGGGGAGAGAGACCCAGTACTTC. Encoded protein: CASSPKSSGGRETQYF. The J gene is TRBJ2-5, the V gene TRBV18; TRBD2 aligns across 11 bases. This CDR3 has 16 residues. V shed 3 bases, J shed 4 bases, and the junction held 7 bases outside the gene matches. CDR1 KGHSH and CDR2 LQKENI come from the germline V gene.